The sequence of this T cell receptor beta chain was determined in a study of cytomegalovirus exposure and HLA in healthy donors. The CDR3 extends over 14 amino acids. V shed 6 bases and J shed 3 bases, with 14 bases lying between them. CDR1 and CDR2 (germline): MNHEY, SMNVEV (reference sequence). Measured with immunoSEQ multiplex PCR; TCRdb has only the in-frame clones, and not every one. The sample records 56,000 or so clones, roughly 93% being singletons. A note on this clone: Antigen unknown.

Whole-study results and caveats: Cytomegalovirus status was reportedly diagnosed by the classifier with high specificity and sensitivity. In vitro data verified a few CMV-associated chains as specific for CMV antigens.

V and J are TRBV27 and TRBJ1-1; TRBD1 might be the D (5 bases). This clonotype originated in a woman aged 18-29 years in good health and CMV-seropositive. Specimen: PBMCs. The CDR3 bases are TGTGCCAGCAGGACGGGGGGAGTATACACTGAAGCTTTCTTT. This translates into CASRTGGVYTEAFF.